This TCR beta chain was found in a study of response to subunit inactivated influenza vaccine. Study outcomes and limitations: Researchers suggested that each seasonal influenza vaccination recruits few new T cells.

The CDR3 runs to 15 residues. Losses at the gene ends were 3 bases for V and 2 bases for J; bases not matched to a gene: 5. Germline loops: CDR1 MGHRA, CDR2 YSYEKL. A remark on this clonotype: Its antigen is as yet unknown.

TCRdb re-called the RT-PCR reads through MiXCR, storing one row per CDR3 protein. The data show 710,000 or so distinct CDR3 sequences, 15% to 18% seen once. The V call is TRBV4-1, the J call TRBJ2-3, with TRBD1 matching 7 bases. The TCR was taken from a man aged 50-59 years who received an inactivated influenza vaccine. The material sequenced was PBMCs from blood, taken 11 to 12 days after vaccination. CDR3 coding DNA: TGCGCCAGCAGCCATTACAGGGGCGACACAGATACGCAGTATTTT. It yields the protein CASSHYRGDTDTQYF.